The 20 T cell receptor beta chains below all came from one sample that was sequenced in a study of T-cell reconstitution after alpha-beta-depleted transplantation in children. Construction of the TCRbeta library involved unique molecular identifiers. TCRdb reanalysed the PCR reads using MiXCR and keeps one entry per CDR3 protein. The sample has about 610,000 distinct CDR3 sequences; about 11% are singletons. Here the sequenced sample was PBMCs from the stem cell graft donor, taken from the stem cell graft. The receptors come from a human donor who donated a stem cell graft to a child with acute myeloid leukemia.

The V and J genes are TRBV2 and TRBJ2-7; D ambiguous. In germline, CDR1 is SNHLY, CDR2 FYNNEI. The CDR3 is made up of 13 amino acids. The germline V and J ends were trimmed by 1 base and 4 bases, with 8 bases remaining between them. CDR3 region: CASSEVGVYEQYF. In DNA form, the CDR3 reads TGTGCCAGCAGTGAAGTTGGTGTTTACGAGCAGTACTTC.

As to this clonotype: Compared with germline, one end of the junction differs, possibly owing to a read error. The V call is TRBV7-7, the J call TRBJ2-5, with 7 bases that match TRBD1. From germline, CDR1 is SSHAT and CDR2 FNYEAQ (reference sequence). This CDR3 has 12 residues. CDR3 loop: CASRGSEETQYF. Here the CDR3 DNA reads TGTGCTAGCAGGGGGTCTGAGGAGACCCAGTACTTC.

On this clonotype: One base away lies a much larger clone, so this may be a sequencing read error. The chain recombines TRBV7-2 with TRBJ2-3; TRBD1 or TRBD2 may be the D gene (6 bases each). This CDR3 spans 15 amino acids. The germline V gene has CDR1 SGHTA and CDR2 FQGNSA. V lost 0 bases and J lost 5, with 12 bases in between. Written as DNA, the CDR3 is TGTGCCAGCAGCTTAGCAAGGGGGGAGAAAGATACGCAGTATTTT. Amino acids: CASSLARGEKDTQYF.

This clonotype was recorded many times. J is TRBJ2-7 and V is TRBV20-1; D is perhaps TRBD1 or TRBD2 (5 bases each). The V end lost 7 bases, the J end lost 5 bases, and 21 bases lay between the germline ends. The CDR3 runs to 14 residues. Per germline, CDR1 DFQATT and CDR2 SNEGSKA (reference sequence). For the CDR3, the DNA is TGCAGTGTTTTATACGTACAGTCGGGGCACGAGCAGTACTTC. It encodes CSVLYVQSGHEQYF.

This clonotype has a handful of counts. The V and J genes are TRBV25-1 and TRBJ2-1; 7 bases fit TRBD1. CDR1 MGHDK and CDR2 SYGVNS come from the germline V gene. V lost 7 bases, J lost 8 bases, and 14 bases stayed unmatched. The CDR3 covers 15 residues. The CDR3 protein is CASTQGQTDSDEQFF. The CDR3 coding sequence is TGTGCCAGCACCCAGGGACAGACGGATTCGGATGAGCAGTTCTTC.

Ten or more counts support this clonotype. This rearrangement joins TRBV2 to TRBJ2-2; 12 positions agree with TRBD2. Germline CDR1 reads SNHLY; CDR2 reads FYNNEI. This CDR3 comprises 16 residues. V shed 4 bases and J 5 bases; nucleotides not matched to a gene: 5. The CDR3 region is CASSASGRAETGELFF. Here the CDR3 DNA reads TGTGCCAGCAGTGCTAGCGGGAGGGCAGAAACCGGGGAGCTGTTTTTT.

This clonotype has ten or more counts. The chain's CDR3 is CASSQTAFTEAFF. CDR3 sequence (DNA): TGTGCCAGCAGCCAGACAGCATTCACTGAAGCTTTCTTT. The rearrangement links TRBV2 to TRBJ1-1, with a tentative D call TRBD1 (5 bases). The CDR3 spans 13 residues. Deletions cut 6 bases from V and 4 bases from J, with 12 bases between. CDR1 SNHLY and CDR2 FYNNEI come from the germline V gene.

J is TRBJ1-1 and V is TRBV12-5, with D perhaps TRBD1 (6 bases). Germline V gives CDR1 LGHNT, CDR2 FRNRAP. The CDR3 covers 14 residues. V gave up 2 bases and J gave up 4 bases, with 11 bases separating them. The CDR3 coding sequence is TGTGCTAGTGGTTTGACAGGGTCGGCCACTGAAGCTTTCTTT. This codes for CASGLTGSATEAFF.

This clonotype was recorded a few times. The CDR3 spells CASSSLPGLAGVLPRGGNIQYF. CDR3 bases: TGTGCCAGCAGTTCGCTACCGGGACTAGCGGGAGTTCTCCCTAGAGGGGGAAACATTCAGTACTTC. This sequence joins TRBV27 and TRBJ2-4; 14 bases line up with TRBD2. This CDR3 contains 22 residues. The J segment lost 6 bases and the V segment lost 4 bases, leaving 23 bases of the junction unmatched. Germline V CDR1 and CDR2: MNHEY, SMNVEV (reference sequence).

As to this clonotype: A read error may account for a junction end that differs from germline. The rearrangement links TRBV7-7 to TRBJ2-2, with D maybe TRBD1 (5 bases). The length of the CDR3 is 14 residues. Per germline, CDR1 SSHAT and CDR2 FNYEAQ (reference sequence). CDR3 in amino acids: CASSEGANTGELFF. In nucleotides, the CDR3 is TGTGCTAGCAGCGAAGGGGCCAACACCGGGGAGCTGTTTTTT. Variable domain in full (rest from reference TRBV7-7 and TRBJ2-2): GAGVSQSPRYKVTKRGQDVTLRCDPISSHATLYWYQQALGQGPEFLTYFNYEAQPDKSGLPSDRFSAERPEGSISTLTIQRTEQRDSAMYRCASSEGANTGELFFGEGSRLTVL.

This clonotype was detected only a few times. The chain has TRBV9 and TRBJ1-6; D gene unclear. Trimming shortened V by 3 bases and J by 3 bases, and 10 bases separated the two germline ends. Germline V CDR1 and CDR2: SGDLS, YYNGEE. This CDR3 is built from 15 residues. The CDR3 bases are TGTGCCAGCAGCGCTAGGGCGAACTATAATTCACCCCTCCACTTT. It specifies CASSARANYNSPLHF.

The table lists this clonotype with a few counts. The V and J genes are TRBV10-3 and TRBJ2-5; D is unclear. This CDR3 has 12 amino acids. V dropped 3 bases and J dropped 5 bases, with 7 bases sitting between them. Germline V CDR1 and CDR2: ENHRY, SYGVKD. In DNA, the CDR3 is TGTGCCATCAGTGACAGGAAGGAGACCCAGTACTTC. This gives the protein CAISDRKETQYF.

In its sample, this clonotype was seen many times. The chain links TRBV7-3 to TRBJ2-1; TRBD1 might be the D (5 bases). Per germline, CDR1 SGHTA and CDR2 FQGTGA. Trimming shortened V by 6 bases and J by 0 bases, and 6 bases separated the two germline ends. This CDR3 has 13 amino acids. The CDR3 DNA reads TGTGCCAGCAGTAGGGGCTCCTACAATGAGCAGTTCTTC. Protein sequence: CASSRGSYNEQFF.

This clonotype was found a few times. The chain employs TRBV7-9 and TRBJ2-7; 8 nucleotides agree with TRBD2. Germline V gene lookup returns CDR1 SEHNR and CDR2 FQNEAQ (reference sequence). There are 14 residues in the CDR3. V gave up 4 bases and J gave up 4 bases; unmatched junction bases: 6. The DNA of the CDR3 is TGTGCCAGCAGCTGGACCGGGACTAGTTACGAGCAGTACTTC. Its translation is CASSWTGTSYEQYF.

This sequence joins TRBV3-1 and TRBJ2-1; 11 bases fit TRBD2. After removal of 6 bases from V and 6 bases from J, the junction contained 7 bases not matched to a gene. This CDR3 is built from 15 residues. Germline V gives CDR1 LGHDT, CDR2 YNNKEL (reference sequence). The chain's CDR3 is CASRATSGGLNEQFF. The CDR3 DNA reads TGTGCCAGCAGAGCTACTAGCGGGGGCCTCAATGAGCAGTTCTTC.

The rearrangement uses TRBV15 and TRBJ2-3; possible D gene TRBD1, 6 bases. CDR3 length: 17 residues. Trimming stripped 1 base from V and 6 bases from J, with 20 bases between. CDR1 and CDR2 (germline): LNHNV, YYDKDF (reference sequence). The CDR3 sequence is CATSRGNVRLQGDTQYF. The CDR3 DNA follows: TGTGCCACCAGCAGAGGGAATGTACGGCTGCAGGGGGATACGCAGTATTTT.

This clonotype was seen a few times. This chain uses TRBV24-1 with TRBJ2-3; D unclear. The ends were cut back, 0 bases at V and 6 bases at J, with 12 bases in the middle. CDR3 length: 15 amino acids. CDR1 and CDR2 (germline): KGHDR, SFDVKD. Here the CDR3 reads CATSDLGPGLDTQYF. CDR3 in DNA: TGTGCCACCAGTGATTTGGGCCCAGGATTGGATACGCAGTATTTT.

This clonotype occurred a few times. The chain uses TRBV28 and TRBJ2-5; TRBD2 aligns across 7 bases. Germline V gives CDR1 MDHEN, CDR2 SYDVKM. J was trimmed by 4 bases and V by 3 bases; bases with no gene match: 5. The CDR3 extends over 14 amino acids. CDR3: CASSLRELAETQYF. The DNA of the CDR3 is TGTGCCAGCAGTTTGCGGGAGTTGGCAGAGACCCAGTACTTC.

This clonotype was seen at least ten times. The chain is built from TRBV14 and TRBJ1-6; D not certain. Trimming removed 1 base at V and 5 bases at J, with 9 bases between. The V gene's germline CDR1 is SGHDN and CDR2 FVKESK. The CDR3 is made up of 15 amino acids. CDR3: CASSQVGRNNSPLHF. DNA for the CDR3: TGTGCCAGCAGCCAAGTCGGGAGAAATAATTCACCCCTCCACTTT.

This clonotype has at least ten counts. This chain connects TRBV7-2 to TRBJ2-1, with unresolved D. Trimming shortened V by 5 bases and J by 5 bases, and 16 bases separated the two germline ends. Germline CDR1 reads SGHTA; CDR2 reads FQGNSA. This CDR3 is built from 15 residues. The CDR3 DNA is TGTGCCAGCAGCATCGCACTAACTGTTCACAATGAGCAGTTCTTC. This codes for CASSIALTVHNEQFF.